The 4 T cell receptor beta chains presented below share a single source sample, sequenced in a study of blood T cell repertoires in COVID-19. The assay was immunoSEQ multiplex PCR, and TCRdb's table has in-frame clones only and misses some. This sample has approximately 260,000 clones; 82% occur once, and the top ten carry about an eighth. Sequenced input: peripheral blood. The receptors shown here come from an older woman with active or convalescent COVID-19.

About this clone itself: In the same sample, other DNA sequences code for this CDR3. The chain is built from TRBV19 and TRBJ1-5; 8 nucleotides align to TRBD1. The CDR3 has 14 amino acids. V dropped 5 bases and J dropped 2; count of bases not matched to a gene: 2. Germline loops: CDR1 LNHDA, CDR2 SQIVND (reference sequence). In DNA, the CDR3 is TGTGCCAGTAGTGGACAGGGAGGCAATCAGCCCCAGCATTTT. Protein: CASSGQGGNQPQHF.

The chain has TRBV9 and TRBJ2-1, with 8 bases aligning to TRBD2. The trim removed 4 bases at V and 3 bases at J, leaving 6 bases unmatched. The CDR3 extends over 15 amino acids. Germline V lookup: CDR1 SGDLS, CDR2 YYNGEE. The CDR3 reads CASSPPGGNYNEQFF. In DNA form, the CDR3 reads TGTGCCAGCAGCCCGCCGGGGGGGAACTACAATGAGCAGTTCTTC.

The chain combines TRBV11-2 with TRBJ1-6; 7 bases agree with TRBD1. Germline V CDR1 and CDR2: SGHAT, FQNNGV. Losses at the gene ends were 5 bases for V and 7 bases for J; bases not matched to a gene: 11. The CDR3 runs to 16 residues. The CDR3 spells CASSPIQGSGNSPLHF. CDR3 bases: TGTGCCAGCAGCCCCATACAGGGGAGTGGGAATTCACCCCTCCACTTT. Using reference TRBV11-2 and TRBJ1-6 for the parts outside the CDR3, the full variable domain is EAGVAQSPRYKIIEKRQSVAFWCNPISGHATLYWYQQILGQGPKLLIQFQNNGVVDDSQLPKDRFSAERLKGVDSTLKIQPAKLEDSAVYLCASSPIQGSGNSPLHFGNGTRLTVT.

J is TRBJ2-3 and V is TRBV4-1, with 8 bases fitting TRBD2. Germline CDR1 MGHRA, CDR2 YSYEKL. The J segment lost 3 bases and the V segment lost 1 base, leaving 9 bases of the junction unmatched. This CDR3 contains 17 residues. For the CDR3, the DNA is TGCGCCAGCAGCCAAGGTCCTAGCGGGTGGGGTACAGATACGCAGTATTTT. This translates into CASSQGPSGWGTDTQYF.